Each of the 17 T cell receptor beta chains below was sequenced from the same sample in a study of blood T cell repertoires in COVID-19. The data were produced by immunoSEQ multiplex PCR, yet TCRdb's version contains in-frame clones alone and is incomplete. The profile shows 67,000 or so clones, roughly 80% of them singletons. The source material was peripheral blood. The receptor set was obtained from a woman in her 70s with acute or convalescent COVID-19.

The J gene is TRBJ1-3, the V gene TRBV5-1; tentative D call: TRBD1 (6 bases). The CDR3 is 16 amino acids. In germline, CDR1 is SGHRS, CDR2 YFSETQ. V lost 2 bases to trimming and J lost 3 bases, with 15 bases between them. The CDR3 DNA reads as TGCGCCAGCAGCTTCGGAGGGGGGGACGGTGGAAACACCATATATTTT. It yields the protein CASSFGGGDGGNTIYF. Combining the CDR3 with reference TRBV5-1 and TRBJ1-3 gives the whole variable domain KAGVTQTPRYLIKTRGQQVTLSCSPISGHRSVSWYQQTPGQGLQFLFEYFSETQRNKGNFPGRFSGRQFSNSRSEMNVSTLELGDSALYLCASSFGGGDGGNTIYFGEGSWLTVV.

V and J are TRBV5-1 and TRBJ1-2; 11 bases line up with TRBD1. This CDR3 region has 23 residues. Germline CDR1 is SGHRS and CDR2 is YFSETQ. Trimming took 4 bases from V and 1 from J; bases not matched to a gene: 27. The CDR3, as DNA: TGCGCCAGCAGCCACCGGACAGGGGGCTTTGGCGCACGGGGCCCTACCGATAACTATGGCTACACCTTC. The encoded protein is CASSHRTGGFGARGPTDNYGYTF.

V and J are TRBV29-1 and TRBJ1-2; no firm D call. In germline, CDR1 is SQVTM, CDR2 ANQGSEA. The CDR3 is 12 residues long. Trimming shortened V by 3 bases and J by 4 bases, and 9 bases separated the two germline ends. CDR3 sequence: CSVEAEGYGYTF. The CDR3 region has the DNA TGCAGCGTTGAGGCAGAGGGCTATGGCTACACCTTC.

This clone has more than one count but fewer than ten. The V and J genes are TRBV19 and TRBJ1-5; no firm D call. The V end lost 7 bases, the J end lost 3 bases, and 7 bases lay between the germline ends. This CDR3 region has 12 residues. Per germline, CDR1 LNHDA and CDR2 SQIVND (reference sequence). The CDR3 sequence is CASNGNNQPQHF. DNA of the CDR3: TGTGCCAGTAACGGGAACAATCAGCCCCAGCATTTT.

The V gene is TRBV6-5, the J gene TRBJ2-3; D gene ambiguous. The germline V gene has CDR1 MNHEY and CDR2 SVGAGI. The germline V and J ends were trimmed by 0 bases and 3 bases, with 7 bases remaining between them. This CDR3 contains 14 residues. CDR3 in amino acids: CASSYSLATDTQYF. CDR3 bases: TGTGCCAGCAGTTACTCGTTAGCAACAGATACGCAGTATTTT.

This clone was found once. The chain couples TRBV18 to TRBJ2-1; TRBD2 matches 8 bases. V gave up 0 bases and J gave up 6 bases; unmatched junction bases: 7. Germline assignment: CDR1 KGHSH and CDR2 LQKENI. The CDR3 loop spans 16 amino acids. CDR3 DNA: TGTGCCAGCTCACCACCGAATAGCGGGGCCCCCAATGAGCAGTTCTTC. It yields the protein CASSPPNSGAPNEQFF.

This chain links TRBV2 with TRBJ2-7, with 9 bases matching TRBD1. The ends lost 3 bases at V and 2 bases at J; junction bases unmatched: 5. This CDR3 comprises 15 residues. Germline assignment: CDR1 SNHLY and CDR2 FYNNEI. CDR3 DNA: TGTGCCAGCAGTGATTTGACAGGGGGTCCCTACGAGCAGTACTTC. It is translated as CASSDLTGGPYEQYF.

This clone appeared once. This rearrangement joins TRBV28 to TRBJ1-2; the D is unclear. The CDR3 extends over 11 amino acids. Germline assignment: CDR1 MDHEN and CDR2 SYDVKM. The CDR3 DNA reads as TGTGCACTTTGGGGAGACTATGGCTACACCTTC. It encodes CALWGDYGYTF.

The chain combines TRBV6-6 with TRBJ1-6, with 9 bases matching TRBD1. This CDR3 is 17 amino acids long. Germline loops: CDR1 MNHNY, CDR2 SVGAGI (reference sequence). V dropped 5 bases and J dropped 7; count of bases not matched to a gene: 12. This CDR3 reads CASSPRPGQGNNSPLHF. The CDR3 region has the DNA TGTGCCAGCAGTCCCCGTCCGGGACAGGGTAACAATTCACCCCTCCACTTT.

The V gene is TRBV6-1, the J gene TRBJ2-4; weak D call: TRBD2 (6 bases). Germline CDR1 MNHNS, CDR2 SASEGT. The CDR3 has 17 residues. V was pared by 2 bases and J by 2 bases, with 16 bases between. The CDR3, as DNA: TGTGCCAGCAGTGAAAGTGCCTCAGGGAGGCCCAAAAACATTCAGTACTTC. Residues: CASSESASGRPKNIQYF.

This chain connects TRBV30 to TRBJ2-1; 11 positions agree with TRBD2. The CDR3 contains 13 residues. Germline V gene data show CDR1 as GTSNPN and CDR2 as SVGIG (reference sequence). J lost 5 bases, V lost 3 bases, and 0 bases had no gene match. CDR3 loop: CAWRTSGNNEQFF. The CDR3 DNA reads as TGTGCCTGGAGGACTAGCGGGAACAATGAGCAGTTCTTC.

V gene TRBV19 combines with J gene TRBJ2-7, with a tentative D call TRBD1 (5 bases). This CDR3 contains 15 residues. Germline V gene sequence: CDR1 LNHDA, CDR2 SQIVND (reference sequence). Trimming removed 3 bases at V and 2 bases at J, with 14 bases between. The chain's CDR3 is CASSIGQGGAYEQYF. The CDR3, as DNA: TGTGCCAGTAGTATCGGGCAGGGTGGCGCCTACGAGCAGTACTTC.

The chain combines TRBV6-5 with TRBJ2-1, with D possibly TRBD2 on 6 matching bases. This CDR3 region has 14 residues. Germline-derived CDR1 and CDR2 are MNHEY and SVGAGI. V was cut by 6 bases and J by 4 bases, with 13 bases left in between. The CDR3 nucleotides are TGTGCCAGCAGATCGAGCGGGCGGTACAATGAGCAGTTCTTC. Amino acid sequence: CASRSSGRYNEQFF.

The sample holds a few counts of this clone. The V call is TRBV7-9, the J call TRBJ1-5, with D maybe TRBD1 (6 bases). V lost 6 bases to trimming and J lost 6 bases, with 12 bases between them. There are 13 residues in the CDR3. CDR1 and CDR2 from the germline V gene are SEHNR and FQNEAQ (reference sequence). CDR3 DNA: TGTGCCAGCAGTTTGGACAGCGGTCAGCCCCAGCATTTT. Translating gives CASSLDSGQPQHF. Together with reference TRBV7-9 and TRBJ1-5, the CDR3 gives the full variable domain: DTGVSQNPRHKITKRGQNVTFRCDPISEHNRLYWYRQTLGQGPEFLTYFQNEAQLEKSRLLSDRFSAERPKGSFSTLEIQRTEQGDSAMYLCASSLDSGQPQHFGDGTRLSIL.

The CDR3 sequence is CASSQDRRYEQYF. The CDR3 DNA follows: TGTGCCAGCAGCCAAGATAGGCGGTACGAGCAGTACTTC. V usage is TRBV3-1 (or the pseudogene TRBV3-2) and J usage is TRBJ2-7; D is uncertain. V gave up 0 bases and J gave up 4 bases, with 7 bases separating them. The CDR3 extends over 13 amino acids. Germline-derived CDR1 and CDR2 are LGHDT and YNNKEL (reference sequence).

V gene TRBV7-9 combines with J gene TRBJ1-1; 7 nucleotides agree with TRBD1. V dropped 5 bases and J dropped 4; count of bases not matched to a gene: 7. The CDR3 extends over 14 amino acids. Germline CDR1 and CDR2: SEHNR and FQNEAQ (reference sequence). CDR3 sequence (DNA): TGTGCCAGCAGCCTTGGACAGGAAGGCACTGAAGCTTTCTTT. Its translation: CASSLGQEGTEAFF.

J is TRBJ1-2 and V is TRBV7-9; tentative D call: TRBD1 (6 bases). Trimming took 0 bases from V and 7 from J, leaving 15 bases between them. This CDR3 is built from 15 residues. CDR1 and CDR2 from the germline V gene are SEHNR and FQNEAQ (reference sequence). DNA of the CDR3: TGTGCCAGCAGCTTAGCCGATACAGGGCTGGGTGGCTACACCTTC. This translates into CASSLADTGLGGYTF.